This T cell receptor beta chain originates from a study of technical replicates of blood from a few donors. Sequenced by immunoSEQ multiplex PCR; TCRdb stores in-frame clones only, minus some. The sample yields approximately 15,000 clones, approximately 88% seen once. Trimming pared 2 bases from V and 5 bases from J, leaving 18 bases between. The CDR3 has 16 residues. Germline values: CDR1 MNHEY, CDR2 SMNVEV (reference sequence). This sequence was found in a human donor in good health. The genes are TRBV27 and TRBJ1-1; unclear D gene. Input material: PBMCs. CDR3 sequence: CASSLIIGETRTEAFF. The CDR3 DNA is TGTGCCAGCAGTTTAATCATAGGTGAGACAAGGACTGAAGCTTTCTTT.